The present TCR beta chain was sequenced within a study of early T cells in non-severe SARS-CoV-2 infection. This clonotype was counted a few times. TCRdb recomputed calls from the 5' RACE reads with MiXCR, one row per CDR3 protein. Of 30,000 to 40,000 distinct CDR3 sequences listed, 4.5% to 6% are singletons. The V end lost 4 bases, the J end lost 1 base, and 10 bases lay between the germline ends. Germline V gene data show CDR1 as MGHDK and CDR2 as SYGVNS. This CDR3 is 14 amino acids long. The specimen sequenced was whole blood. The chain combines TRBV25-1 with TRBJ1-2; no clear D gene. The TCR comes from an adult who was a healthcare worker with PCR-confirmed SARS-CoV-2 infection or an uninfected control (not recorded which). The CDR3 region is CASSVSRGNYGYTF. The CDR3 DNA reads as TGTGCCAGCAGTGTGTCCCGGGGTAACTATGGCTACACCTTC.